The source of this T cell receptor (beta chain) is a study of T cell repertoires in cytomegalovirus infection. About the study: It was recently identified HLA-C-restricted and well-studied HLA-B-restricted CMV epitopes that the study used. Indications came from public TCR beta signatures; they pointed to CMV infection and to a matching HLA type. Overall study findings and caveats: CMV-specific TCR beta clonotypes restricted by HLA-C were the ones dominating the ex vivo response. Accumulated public TCR beta family frequency recognized individuals carrying CMV together with the relevant HLA.

MiXCR, applied by TCRdb to the reads, yields one record per CDR3 protein. The sample shows 300,000 to 400,000 distinct CDR3 sequences, almost 30% of them seen only once. About this clonotype itself: Antigen specificity is unknown.

Per the germline V gene, CDR1 is MGHRA and CDR2 is YSYEKL. Trimming shortened V by 1 base and J by 4 bases, and 20 bases separated the two germline ends. CDR3 length: 18 amino acids. The sequences come from cultured PBMCs, collected from culture after CMV antigen stimulation. J is TRBJ1-5 and V is TRBV4-1, with D perhaps TRBD1 (6 bases). The TCR was taken from a human donor in good health (CMV status not recorded). Some clones in this sample may be carry-over from other donors' samples. The CDR3 DNA reads as TGCGCCAGCAGCCAAGGGCCTACAGGGAGGGTAGCGAATCAGCCCCAGCATTTT. The encoded protein is CASSQGPTGRVANQPQHF.